These 7 T cell receptor beta chains share one sample of origin, sequenced in a study of CD8+CD57+ T cells in acquired aplastic anemia. It was genomic DNA that served as the template for profiling TCR beta VDJ and CDR3. TCRdb passed the reads through MiXCR, listing each CDR3 protein once. The top ten clones hold approximately 4% of a sample with 400,000 to 450,000 distinct CDR3 sequences, about two thirds of them seen once. The sample comprised sorted CD4+, CD8+, or CD8+CD57+ T cells (not recorded which) from PBMCs. These receptor sequences come from a human donor in good health, serving as a control.

J is TRBJ2-3 and V is TRBV20-1, with D perhaps matching TRBD1 (5 bases). The CDR3 extends over 17 amino acids. V was trimmed by 4 bases and J by 0 bases, leaving 20 bases between them. Germline values: CDR1 DFQATT, CDR2 SNEGSKA (reference sequence). The CDR3 nucleotides read TGCAGTGCTATAGAGCCAGGGCCTCTTCTAAGCACAGATACGCAGTATTTT. As protein: CSAIEPGPLLSTDTQYF.

CDR3: CASSVCGAGGENGELFF. In DNA form, the CDR3 reads TGTGCCAGCAGCGTCTGCGGGGCAGGGGGCGAAAATGGCGAGCTGTTTTTT. V and J are TRBV7-3 and TRBJ2-2; TRBD1 agrees at 8 bases. Germline assignment: CDR1 SGHTA and CDR2 FQGTGA. This CDR3 is 17 amino acids long. V lost 5 bases, J lost 11 bases, and 19 bases stayed unmatched.

The rearrangement joins TRBV7-9 to TRBJ2-2; possible D gene TRBD2, 6 bases. CDR1 is SEHNR and CDR2 is FQNEAQ in the germline V gene (reference sequence). The CDR3 loop spans 15 amino acids. Trimming removed 5 bases from V and 5 bases from J, with 15 bases in between. CDR3 residues: CASSRLGEATGELFF. CDR3 DNA sequence: TGTGCCAGCAGCCGTCTTGGGGAGGCGACCGGGGAGCTGTTTTTT.

About this clonotype: The junction shows a germline mismatch at one end, possibly a read error. The chain recombines TRBV20-1 with TRBJ2-5; no definite D call. Germline assignment: CDR1 DFQATT and CDR2 SNEGSKA (reference sequence). The CDR3 extends over 13 amino acids. Written as DNA, the CDR3 is TGCAGTGCTAGAGGGCCGATCCAAGAGGCCCAGTACTTC. Translating it yields CSARGPIQEAQYF.

This clonotype has ten or more counts. The chain is built from TRBV7-2 and TRBJ1-4, with no clear D. V was cut by 1 base and J by 3 bases, with 15 bases left in between. CDR1 is SGHTA, CDR2 FQGNSA, per germline. This CDR3 is 17 amino acids long. The CDR3 reads CASSLVSGSPPNEKLFF. As DNA, the CDR3 is TGTGCCAGCAGCTTAGTATCTGGGTCCCCGCCTAATGAAAAACTGTTTTTT.

To note about this clonotype: Being one base from a much bigger clone, this may be a read error. V usage is TRBV3-1 and J usage is TRBJ1-4; D is possibly TRBD1 (5 bases). Germline values: CDR1 LGHDT, CDR2 YNNKEL (reference sequence). CDR3 length equals 15 residues. The CDR3 DNA follows: TGTGCCGGCAGCCAAGATAAGCAGGGTCATGAAAAACTGTTTTTT. Amino acid sequence: CAGSQDKQGHEKLFF.

The gene calls are TRBV7-2 and TRBJ2-1; weak D call: TRBD2 (5 bases). CDR3 length: 12 residues. V gave up 8 bases and J gave up 4 bases, with 9 bases separating them. Germline CDR1 is SGHTA and CDR2 is FQGNSA. The CDR3 sequence: CASGGQYNEQFF. DNA of the CDR3: TGTGCCAGCGGCGGGCAGTACAATGAGCAGTTCTTC.